This T cell receptor (beta chain) was documented in a study of shared T cell receptors in the human thymus. This CDR3 is built from 15 residues. Trimming removed 3 bases from V and 0 bases from J; junction bases left unmatched: 4. Per germline, CDR1 MNHEY and CDR2 SMNVEV (reference sequence). Only in-frame clones appear in the TCRdb table, and some are missing; sequencing was by immunoSEQ multiplex PCR. The table includes just under 550,000 clones, 78% detected once. This sample was shared with a second study, whose subject was human thymus T cells. This second study notes: Donor material was obtained from healthy Finnish infants undergoing corrective surgery for congenital heart defects. Resections from corrective heart surgery supplied the thymus tissue. Thymic and blood repertoires showed apparently biased V and J gene usage.

This clonotype originated in a boy younger than two with a congenital heart defect. The rearrangement joins TRBV27 to TRBJ2-7; 8 positions agree with TRBD1. Sequenced: thymocytes. The CDR3 nucleotides read TGTGCCAGCAGTTTGGACAGGGAAAACTCCTACGAGCAGTACTTC. Protein product: CASSLDRENSYEQYF.